The sequence of this T cell receptor beta chain was determined in a study of cytomegalovirus exposure and HLA in healthy donors (dated by TCRdb to the late 2010s). Concerning the study at large: In an earlier analysis of under 600 of the donors, about 260 Gb of sequence data and approximately 100 million unique TCR beta sequences from roughly 200 million T cells were reported. To predict cytomegalovirus infection status, the study combined high-throughput TCR immunosequencing, statistical association of individual TCRs with disease status, and machine learning. Donor age, sex, ethnicity and CMV serostatus were compiled together with the repertoire data. Typing coverage differed by locus: A, B, C, DRB1 and DQB1 were typed in roughly 629-640 donors, DQA1 in about 500, DPA1 in 600 to 610, and DPB1 in 472. Using immunosequencing, the study profiled T cell repertoires from fewer than 850 subjects and related those repertoires to cytomegalovirus serostatus. The study aimed to test whether cataloging public T cell receptors could reveal signatures of past pathogen exposure. Besides the first cohort of around 670 subjects, a separate validation cohort made up of over 95 different subjects was used. An early release that covered fewer than 800 HLA-typed donors contained about 300 gigabases of sequencing data and 80 million or so unique TCR sequences. All discovery cohort repertoires had been generated using a single sequencing platform. The later analysis used no new phenotypic data to find candidate immune exposures, relying instead on TCR beta sequences and their occurrence across donors. A later genetic analysis used genome-wide SNP genotypes for about 55% of the 666 donors, treating that subset as a discovery cohort. Among some 410 genotyped donors of the cohort, an average of 235,054 unique TCR beta nucleotide sequences were sequenced per donor, around 18% of them non-productive. HLA typing covered class I and class II loci at four-digit resolution. The genetic ancestry cluster associated with self-reported Caucasian donors included approximately 85% of the roughly 400 genotyped donors. Because of strong linkage in the cohort, 5 or 6 DR-DQ haplotypes were treated as single units for association and clustering. An earlier analysis of 500 to 650 of the donors applied high-throughput TCR beta sequencing to assess whether each TCR beta V gene segment acted as functional or pseudogenic. To study patterns of TCR occurrence, a later analysis re-analyzed previously published TCR beta repertoires from around 660 donors and added high-resolution HLA genotyping. The study at large found these results: The sequencing pipeline was judged likely to have produced a cluster of highly shared sequence variants as a technical artifact. It was suggested by the authors that the approach could potentially be generalized to other disease states and immunological phenotypes. In a later analysis, around 15,000 TCR beta sequences were associated with specific HLA alleles at a false discovery rate of 0.05. Cytomegalovirus status was reported to be diagnosed by the classifier with high specificity and sensitivity in both the original and validation cohorts. The only immune exposure information available for the cohort was CMV serostatus. Linkage disequilibrium might explain the correlated functional status among segregating V segments, but an unknown experimental factor could not be ruled out. Because counts were too low, seventeen rarely observed V segments, including chromosome 9 orphons, were excluded from the earlier analysis of some 590 of the donors. In a later analysis, HLA-associated TCR beta chains showed more clonal expansion and lower generation probabilities than non-associated chains that were equally common. In an earlier analysis of 587 of the donors, most TCR beta V segments appeared in productive rearrangements about 87% or about 30% of the time, broadly matching IMGT annotations. Three of the identified cytomegalovirus-associated TCR beta chains were confirmed in vitro to be specific for cytomegalovirus antigens. The presence/absence analyses assumed that sequencing depth was roughly uniform across donors, and that assumption may not be true. When HLA alleles, especially DR and DQ, strongly co-occurred, TCR associations were difficult to assign to individual alleles. This cohort had only TCR beta chains sequenced, and the lack of alpha or paired-chain data limited which features could be detected. Several of the top co-occurrence clusters appeared to be linked to parvovirus B19, influenza, CMV and Epstein-Barr virus, according to a later analysis. The study gave a list of about 150 TCR beta chains associated with cytomegalovirus. A further reported finding was that TCR beta sequences accurately predicted the HLA-A and HLA-B alleles for most subjects in the first cohort. In a later genetic analysis, fewer N-insertions in productive TCRs were reported among donors in an Asian-associated ancestry cluster than the approximately 710-donor mean. Most CMV-associated TCR beta chains appeared to be HLA-restricted in a later analysis, and the HLA associations seemed to be driven largely by CMV exposure. The 87-base-pair reads could not distinguish some IMGT-functional V segments, including TRBV6-2 and TRBV6-3, so those segments were excluded. Because HLA typing was unavailable for some donors at each locus, only the typed subset was used in association tests. Most TCR sequences were seen in very few donors, while some public TCRs were found in many individuals. An association between a missense DCLRE1C variant and V-gene and J-gene trimming of TCR beta chains was found in a later genetic analysis and replicated in an independent cohort. A later analysis found that TCR association rates varied across HLA loci, with DRB1 alleles showing the most associated TCRs and HLA-C alleles the fewest.

Libraries were made using the immunoSEQ multiplex PCR assay. For the multiplex PCR, a mixture combining 60 forward primers for TCR Vbeta segments and 13 reverse primers for TCR Jbeta segments was used. Amplification of the CDR3 region of rearranged TCR beta genes was performed with a multiplex PCR assay on genomic DNA. On the Illumina HiSeq System, the amplified TCR beta libraries were sequenced as 87-base-pair reads. Regarding the original processing steps: A later analysis tallied tens of millions of unique TCR beta chains across the 666 repertoires, and about 10 million of those chains were shared by two or more donors. Raw reads were error-corrected and collapsed into unique sequences with a nearest-neighbor algorithm that merged closely related sequences to remove PCR and sequencing errors. V, D and J gene segments were assigned by aligning CDR3 sequences to IMGT reference sequences. For a sequence to be retained, a match of at least six nucleotides to both a V gene segment and a J gene segment was required. Rearrangements were classified as productive when the CDR3 lacked stop codons and remained in frame with V and J, and all other rearrangements were classified as non-productive. Following IMGT convention, CDR3 was defined as the stretch from the second conserved V-encoded cysteine to the conserved J-encoded phenylalanine. The earlier analysis of 500 to 750 of the donors excluded any sequence lacking an unambiguous match to a single V gene segment. In an earlier analysis of 450 to 700 of the donors, V segments were called functional above 56.7% productive rearrangements and were called segregating when the between-donor standard deviation exceeded 5%. A statistical classification framework was built to diagnose cytomegalovirus status from the catalog of TCR beta chain sequences. In a later analysis, V and J genes were assigned by comparing TCR nucleotide sequences against IMGT/GENE-DB human TR gene sequences. The TCRdist pipeline was used in a later analysis to assign CDR3 sequences and most-parsimonious VDJ recombination scenarios. A later analysis defined each TCR beta chain by its CDR3 amino acid sequence plus V-gene family, and excluded reads lacking a unique V-gene family. To address suspected cross-contamination and a sequencing artifact, a later analysis removed under 600 highly shared, low-generation-probability nucleotide sequences. In a later analysis, a clonal expansion index for each public chain was calculated from normalized within-repertoire ranks of inferred template counts. Generation probabilities in a later analysis came from a VDJ recombination model fitted to out-of-frame rearrangements, and those results were checked against IGoR. In a later analysis, TCR-TCR, TCR-HLA and TCR-CMV co-occurrence was scored with hypergeometric tests, and a repertoire-size bias correction was applied to TCR pairs. False discovery rates were estimated in a later analysis by permuting HLA or CMV assignments 20 times. A later analysis grouped co-occurring TCRs with DBSCAN, adding TCRdist sequence similarity when clustering within HLA-allele-positive subsets. For co-occurrence clustering, repertoires with fewer than 30,000 or more than 120,000 public chains were excluded, along with four to six repertoires with anomalous nucleotide sharing. TCRdb took this table from immuneACCESS and kept in-frame rearrangements with V and J called. Such tables lack part of the clones; where checked against another copy, unresolved V genes explain under half of the gap, and the rest is unexplained. Clonal size and the V and J genes are those of that table, whereas D and trimming came from the DNA. This sample is represented by 150,000 to 200,000 clones; around 75% of them were singletons. The ten largest clones take up 2.9% of the sample.

Taken from cysteine to phenylalanine, the CDR3 has 14 residues. Of the read, only the CDR3 DNA is kept; its 42 bases are in frame from base 1. The cohort comprised 550 to 700 healthy bone marrow donors. At the time of sampling, every cohort member was nominally healthy, though immune exposures that went unrecorded were likely present. The donor was CMV seronegative and was included in the group of around 320 seronegative cohort members. Each donor provided a peripheral blood sample, and peripheral blood mononuclear cells were used for TCR beta sequencing. Genomic DNA extraction from the blood cell samples was performed with the Qiagen DNeasy Blood Extraction Kit. As for this clone: Its antigen remains unidentified. Per-base qualities were not stored, and no clone one base away is much larger.

The specimen sequenced was PBMCs. This receptor chain uses TRBV12-1 and TRBJ1-4; TRBD1 is taken as the D call from the table, unchecked against the DNA. TRBV12-1 constitutes a pseudogene. The receptor was isolated from a female donor in good health and CMV-seronegative. The CDR3 protein sequence reads: CASSFEGTGEKLFF. The base sequence is TGTGCCAGCAGCTTTGAGGGGACAGGGGAAAAACTGTTTTTT.